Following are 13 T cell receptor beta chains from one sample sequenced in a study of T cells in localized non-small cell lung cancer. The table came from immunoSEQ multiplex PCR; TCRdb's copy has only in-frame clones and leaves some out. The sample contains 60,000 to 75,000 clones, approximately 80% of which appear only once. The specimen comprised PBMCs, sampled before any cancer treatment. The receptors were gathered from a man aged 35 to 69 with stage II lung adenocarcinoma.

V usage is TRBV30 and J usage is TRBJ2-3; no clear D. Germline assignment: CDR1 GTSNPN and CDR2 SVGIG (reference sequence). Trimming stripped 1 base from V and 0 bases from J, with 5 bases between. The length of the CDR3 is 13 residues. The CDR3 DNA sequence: TGTGCCTGGAGTGAGGCTAGCACAGATACGCAGTATTTT. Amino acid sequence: CAWSEASTDTQYF. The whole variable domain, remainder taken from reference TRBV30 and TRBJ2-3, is SQTIHQWPATLVQPVGSPLSLECTVEGTSNPNLYWYRQAAGRGLQLLFYSVGIGQISSEVPQNLSASRPQDRQFILSSKKLLLSDSGFYLCAWSEASTDTQYFGPGTRLTVL.

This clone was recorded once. CDR3 loop: CASSPSLAGGGETQYF. In DNA form, the CDR3 reads TGTGCCAGCAGCCCGTCACTAGCGGGAGGCGGGGAGACCCAGTACTTC. V gene TRBV7-2 combines with J gene TRBJ2-5; TRBD2 matches 12 bases. The CDR3 sequence is 16 residues long. Trimming at V came to 5 bases and at J to 5 bases, leaving 9 bases not matched to a gene. Per germline, CDR1 SGHTA and CDR2 FQGNSA. The full variable domain, completed using reference TRBV7-2 and TRBJ2-5, is GAGVSQSPSNKVTEKGKDVELRCDPISGHTALYWYRQSLGQGLEFLIYFQGNSAPDKSGLPSDRFSAERTGGSVSTLTIQRTQQEDSAVYLCASSPSLAGGGETQYFGPGTRLLVL.

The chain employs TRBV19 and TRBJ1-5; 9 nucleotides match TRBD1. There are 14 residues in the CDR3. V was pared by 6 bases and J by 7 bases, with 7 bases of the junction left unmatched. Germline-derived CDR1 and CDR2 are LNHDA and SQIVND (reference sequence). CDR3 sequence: CASRDTGGAQPQHF. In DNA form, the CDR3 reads TGTGCCAGTAGGGATACAGGGGGCGCCCAGCCCCAGCATTTT.

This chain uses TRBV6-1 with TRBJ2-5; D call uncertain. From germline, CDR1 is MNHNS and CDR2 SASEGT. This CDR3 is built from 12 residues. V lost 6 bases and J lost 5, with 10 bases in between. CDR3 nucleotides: TGTGCCAGCAGCTTCCGATGGGAGACCCAGTACTTC. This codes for CASSFRWETQYF.

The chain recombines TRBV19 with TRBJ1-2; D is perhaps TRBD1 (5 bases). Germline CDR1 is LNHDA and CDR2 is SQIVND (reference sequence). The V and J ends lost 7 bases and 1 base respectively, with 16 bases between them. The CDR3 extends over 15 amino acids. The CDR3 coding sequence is TGTGCCAGTACCCTCATGAGGGGCAGTAACTATGGCTACACCTTC. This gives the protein CASTLMRGSNYGYTF.

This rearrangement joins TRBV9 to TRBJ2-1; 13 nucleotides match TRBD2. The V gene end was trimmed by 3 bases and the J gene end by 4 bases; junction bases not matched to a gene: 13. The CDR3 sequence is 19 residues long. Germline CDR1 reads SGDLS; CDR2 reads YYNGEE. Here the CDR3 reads CASSAETSGRSSWYNEQFF. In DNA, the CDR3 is TGTGCCAGCAGCGCCGAGACTAGCGGGAGGTCTTCGTGGTACAATGAGCAGTTCTTC. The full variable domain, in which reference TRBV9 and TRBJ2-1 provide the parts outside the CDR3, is DSGVTQTPKHLITATGQRVTLRCSPRSGDLSVYWYQQSLDQGLQFLIQYYNGEERAKGNILERFSAQQFPDLHSELNLSSLELGDSALYFCASSAETSGRSSWYNEQFFGPGTRLTVL.

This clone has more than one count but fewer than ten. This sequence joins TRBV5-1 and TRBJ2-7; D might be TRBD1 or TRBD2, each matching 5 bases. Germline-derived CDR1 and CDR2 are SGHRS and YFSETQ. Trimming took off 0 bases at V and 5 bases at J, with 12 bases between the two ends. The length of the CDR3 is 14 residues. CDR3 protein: CASSLARASNEQYF. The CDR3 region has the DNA TGCGCCAGCAGCTTGGCCAGGGCTAGCAACGAGCAGTACTTC. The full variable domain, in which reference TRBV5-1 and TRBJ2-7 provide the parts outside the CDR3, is KAGVTQTPRYLIKTRGQQVTLSCSPISGHRSVSWYQQTPGQGLQFLFEYFSETQRNKGNFPGRFSGRQFSNSRSEMNVSTLELGDSALYLCASSLARASNEQYFGPGTRLTVT.

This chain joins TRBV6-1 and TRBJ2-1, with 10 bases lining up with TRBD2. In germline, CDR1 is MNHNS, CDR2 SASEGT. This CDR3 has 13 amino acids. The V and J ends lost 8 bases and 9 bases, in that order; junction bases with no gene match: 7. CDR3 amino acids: CASAGQREGEQFF. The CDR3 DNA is TGTGCCAGCGCTGGCCAGCGGGAGGGTGAGCAGTTCTTC.

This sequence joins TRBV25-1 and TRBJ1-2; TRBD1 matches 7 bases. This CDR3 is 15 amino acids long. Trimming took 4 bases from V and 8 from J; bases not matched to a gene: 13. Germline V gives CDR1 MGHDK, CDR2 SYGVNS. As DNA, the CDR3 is TGTGCCAGCAGTGGGATTGACAGGGTTGGAGAGGGCTACACCTTC. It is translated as CASSGIDRVGEGYTF.

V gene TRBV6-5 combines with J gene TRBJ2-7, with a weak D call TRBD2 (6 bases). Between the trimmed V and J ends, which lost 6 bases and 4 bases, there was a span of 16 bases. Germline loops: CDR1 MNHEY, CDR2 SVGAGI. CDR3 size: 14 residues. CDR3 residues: CASRDANSGYEQYF. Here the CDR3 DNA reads TGTGCCAGCAGAGACGCGAATAGCGGTTACGAGCAGTACTTC.

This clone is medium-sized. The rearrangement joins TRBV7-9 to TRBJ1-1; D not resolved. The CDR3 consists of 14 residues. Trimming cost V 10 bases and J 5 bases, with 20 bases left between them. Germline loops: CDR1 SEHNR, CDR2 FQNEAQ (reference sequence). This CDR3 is CATRETAWGTEAFF. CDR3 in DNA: TGTGCCACTCGAGAGACCGCGTGGGGTACTGAAGCTTTCTTT.

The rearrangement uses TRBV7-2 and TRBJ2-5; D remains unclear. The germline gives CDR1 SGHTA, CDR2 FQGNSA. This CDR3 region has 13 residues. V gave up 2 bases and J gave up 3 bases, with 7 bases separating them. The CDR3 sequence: CASSLSREETQYF. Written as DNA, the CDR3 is TGTGCCAGCAGCTTAAGCCGTGAAGAGACCCAGTACTTC.

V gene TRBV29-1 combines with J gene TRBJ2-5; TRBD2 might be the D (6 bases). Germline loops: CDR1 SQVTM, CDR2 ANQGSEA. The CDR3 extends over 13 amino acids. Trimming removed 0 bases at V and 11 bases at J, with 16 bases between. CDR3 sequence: CSVEDSGGYGQYF. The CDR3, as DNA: TGCAGCGTTGAAGATAGCGGCGGCTACGGGCAGTACTTC.